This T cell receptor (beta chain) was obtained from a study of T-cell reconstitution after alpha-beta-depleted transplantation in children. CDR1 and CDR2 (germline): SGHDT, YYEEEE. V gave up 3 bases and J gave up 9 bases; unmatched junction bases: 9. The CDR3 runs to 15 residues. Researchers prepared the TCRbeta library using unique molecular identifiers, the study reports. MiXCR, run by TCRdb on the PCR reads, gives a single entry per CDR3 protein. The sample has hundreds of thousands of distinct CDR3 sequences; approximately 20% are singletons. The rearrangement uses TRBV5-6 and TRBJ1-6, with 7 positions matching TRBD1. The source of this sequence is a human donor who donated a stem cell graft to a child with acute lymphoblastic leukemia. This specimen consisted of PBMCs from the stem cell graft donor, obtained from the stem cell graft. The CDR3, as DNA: TGTGCCAGCAGCTCTGACAGGGTTGAGGCTTCACCCCTCCACTTT. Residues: CASSSDRVEASPLHF.